This TCR beta chain was documented in a study of T cell clones after liver transplantation. Broader study findings: Graft donor-reactive T cells may have migrated into the graft rather than being deleted.

In germline, CDR1 is MNHEY, CDR2 SVGAGI. V shed 6 bases, J shed 7 bases, and the junction held 7 bases outside the gene matches. The CDR3 length is 13 residues. Sequencing used immunoSEQ multiplex PCR; TCRdb keeps in-frame clones, though not all of them. In the table there are around 70,000 clones, around 93% of which are singletons. To note about this clone: Its antigen is undetermined.

The V and J genes are TRBV6-5 and TRBJ1-2, with TRBD1 matching over 8 bases. The sequence was obtained from a human patient who received a liver transplant. Some T cells here may be from the graft donor. The sequenced sample was CD4+ T cells from blood, obtained about 27 months after liver transplant. CDR3 region: CASRPDRAGGYTF. CDR3 sequence (DNA): TGTGCCAGCAGACCGGACAGGGCGGGTGGCTACACCTTC.